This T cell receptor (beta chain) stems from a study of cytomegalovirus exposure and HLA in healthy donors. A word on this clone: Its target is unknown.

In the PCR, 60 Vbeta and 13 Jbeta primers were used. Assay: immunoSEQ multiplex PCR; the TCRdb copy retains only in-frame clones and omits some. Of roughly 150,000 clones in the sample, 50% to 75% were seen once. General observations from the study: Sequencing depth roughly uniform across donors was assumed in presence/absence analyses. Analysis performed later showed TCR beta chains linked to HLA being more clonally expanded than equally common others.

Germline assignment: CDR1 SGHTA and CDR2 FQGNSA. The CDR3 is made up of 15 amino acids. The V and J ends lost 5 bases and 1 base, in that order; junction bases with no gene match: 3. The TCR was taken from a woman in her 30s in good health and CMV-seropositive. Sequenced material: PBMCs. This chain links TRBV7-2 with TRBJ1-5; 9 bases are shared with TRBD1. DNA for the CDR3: TGTGCCAGCAGCCCGACAGGGGGGAGCAATCAGCCCCAGCATTTT. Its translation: CASSPTGGSNQPQHF. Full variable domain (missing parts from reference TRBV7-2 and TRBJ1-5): GAGVSQSPSNKVTEKGKDVELRCDPISGHTALYWYRQSLGQGLEFLIYFQGNSAPDKSGLPSDRFSAERTGGSVSTLTIQRTQQEDSAVYLCASSPTGGSNQPQHFGDGTRLSIL.